Given below is one T cell receptor (beta chain) in context. Its specificity is unknown. Germline V gene data show CDR1 as MGHRA and CDR2 as YSYEKL. Trimming left V 0 bases short and J 15 bases short, with 21 bases between. The CDR3 sequence is 15 residues long. This record belongs to a study of CD8+ T cells in alopecia areata. Study results and caveats: In scalp and blood, many expanded lesional clones persisted during tofacitinib. Resident alphabeta T-cell populations of normal skin are likewise subject to sequencing in scalp samples.

As for treatment: oral pan-JAK inhibitor, 5-10 mg twice daily. Collected material from alopecia areata patients comprised lesional scalp punch biopsies and peripheral blood. cDNA serving as the sequencing template came from extracted, reverse transcribed RNA. Assay used: immunoSEQ multiplex PCR; TCRdb lists only in-frame clones, some missing. The sample yields about 5,400 clones, about two thirds seen once. The sequences come from skin, collected at week 24, from a patient treated with tofacitinib. The TCR sequence derives from a human donor with alopecia areata. This chain uses TRBV4-1 with TRBJ2-1; no clear D gene. CDR3 in DNA: TGCGCCAGCAGCCAAGAGCTCTCTGCACCCCCACCTAGGTTCTTC. As protein: CASSQELSAPPPRFF.